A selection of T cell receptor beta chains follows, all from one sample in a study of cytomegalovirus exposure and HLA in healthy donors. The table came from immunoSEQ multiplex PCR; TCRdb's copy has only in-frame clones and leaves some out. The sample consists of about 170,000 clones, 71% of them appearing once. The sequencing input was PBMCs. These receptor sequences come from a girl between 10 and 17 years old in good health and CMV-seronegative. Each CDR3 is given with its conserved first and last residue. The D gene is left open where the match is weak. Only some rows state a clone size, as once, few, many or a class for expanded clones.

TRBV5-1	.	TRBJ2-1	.	CASSAFPQVAGNNEQFF	TGCGCCAGCAGCGCCTTTCCCCAAGTCGCCGGTAACAATGAGCAGTTCTTC
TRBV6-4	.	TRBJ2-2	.	CASSDTAGFPNTGELFF	TGTGCCAGCAGTGACACAGCAGGATTCCCGAACACCGGGGAGCTGTTTTTT
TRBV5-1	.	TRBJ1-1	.	CASRRDSMNTEAFF	TGCGCCAGCAGGAGGGACTCCATGAACACTGAAGCTTTCTTT
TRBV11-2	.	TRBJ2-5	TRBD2	CASSIFSGTKETQYF	TGTGCCAGCAGCATTTTCTCCGGGACTAAGGAGACCCAGTACTTC
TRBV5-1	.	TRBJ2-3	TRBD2	CASSWLAGGRPDTQYF	TGCGCCAGCAGCTGGCTAGCGGGGGGGCGTCCAGATACGCAGTATTTT
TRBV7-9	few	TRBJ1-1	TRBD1	CASSSTGEADTEAFF	TGTGCCAGCAGCTCAACAGGGGAGGCGGACACTGAAGCTTTCTTT
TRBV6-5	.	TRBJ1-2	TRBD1	CASSRQGATPYGYTF	TGTGCCAGCAGCAGACAGGGGGCGACCCCATATGGCTACACCTTC
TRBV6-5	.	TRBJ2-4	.	CASSPRLAKNIQYF	TGTGCCAGCAGCCCCAGGTTAGCCAAAAACATTCAGTACTTC
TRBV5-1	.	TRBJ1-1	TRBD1	CASSQGETEAFF	TGCGCCAGCAGCCAGGGGGAGACTGAAGCTTTCTTT
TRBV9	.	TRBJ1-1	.	CASSVGTNTEAFF	TGTGCCAGCAGCGTAGGCACTAACACTGAAGCTTTCTTT
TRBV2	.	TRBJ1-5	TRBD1	CASSNTGDGQPQHF	TGTGCCAGCTCGAATACAGGGGATGGTCAGCCCCAGCATTTT
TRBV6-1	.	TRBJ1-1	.	CASRLGEGGTEAFF	TGTGCCAGCAGACTCGGGGAGGGGGGGACTGAAGCTTTCTTT
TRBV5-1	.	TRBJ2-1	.	CASSIAVNSYNEQFF	TGCGCCAGCAGCATAGCGGTTAACTCCTACAATGAGCAGTTCTTC
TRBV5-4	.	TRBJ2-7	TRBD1	CASRVDRFSYEQYF	TGTGCCAGCAGGGTGGACAGGTTTTCCTACGAGCAGTACTTC
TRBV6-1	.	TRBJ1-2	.	CASSEFSGVGYGYTF	TGTGCCAGCAGTGAATTCTCCGGGGTGGGCTATGGCTACACCTTC
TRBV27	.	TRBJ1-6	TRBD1	CASPRTGPSYNSPLHF	TGTGCCAGCCCTAGGACAGGGCCATCCTATAATTCACCCCTCCACTTT
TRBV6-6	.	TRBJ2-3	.	CASISSSTQYF	TGTGCCAGCATCTCGAGTTCCACGCAGTATTTT
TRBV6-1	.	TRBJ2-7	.	CASSDSYEQYF	TGTGCCAGCAGTGACTCTTACGAGCAGTACTTC
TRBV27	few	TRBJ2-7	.	CASSFVTGYEQYF	TGTGCCAGCAGTTTTGTGACAGGCTACGAGCAGTACTTC
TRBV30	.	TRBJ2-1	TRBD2	CAWSSVAGGGEQFF	TGTGCCTGGAGTAGCGTAGCGGGGGGGGGAGAGCAGTTCTTC
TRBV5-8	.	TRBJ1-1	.	CASSLWGENTEAFF	TGTGCCAGCAGCTTGTGGGGGGAGAACACTGAAGCTTTCTTT
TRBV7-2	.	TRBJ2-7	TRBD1	CASSSRRQGWGSYEQYF	TGTGCCAGCAGCTCGCGCCGACAGGGATGGGGCTCCTACGAGCAGTACTTC
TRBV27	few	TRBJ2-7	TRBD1	CASSLTGNPGYEQYF	TGTGCCAGCAGCCTGACAGGGAACCCGGGCTACGAGCAGTACTTC
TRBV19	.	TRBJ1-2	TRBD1	CASSMIGTVLSTYGYTF	TGTGCCAGTAGTATGATCGGGACAGTACTATCAACCTATGGCTACACCTTC
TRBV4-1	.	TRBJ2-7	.	CASSQEGQGYEQYF	TGCGCCAGCAGCCAAGAAGGGCAGGGCTACGAGCAGTACTTC
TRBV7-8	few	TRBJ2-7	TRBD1	CASSPPQTGEKYEQYF	TGTGCCAGCAGCCCTCCCCAGACAGGGGAAAAATACGAGCAGTACTTC
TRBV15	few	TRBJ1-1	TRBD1	CATSRGQGVWDTEAFF	TGTGCCACCAGCAGAGGACAGGGGGTTTGGGACACTGAAGCTTTCTTT
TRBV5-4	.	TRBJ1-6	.	CASSFGAGATYNSPLHF	TGTGCCAGCAGCTTTGGGGCAGGGGCAACCTATAATTCACCCCTCCACTTT
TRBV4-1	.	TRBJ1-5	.	CASSQDPGREANQPQHF	TGCGCCAGCAGCCAAGATCCGGGCAGGGAGGCCAATCAGCCCCAGCATTTT
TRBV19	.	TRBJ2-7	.	CASSIELGQDEQYF	TGTGCCAGTAGTATAGAACTGGGGCAGGACGAGCAGTACTTC
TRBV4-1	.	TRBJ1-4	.	CASSQDTEKLFF	TGCGCCAGCAGCCAAGACACCGAGAAACTGTTTTTT
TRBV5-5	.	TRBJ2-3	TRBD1	CASSSTGQSTDTQYF	TGTGCCAGCAGCAGCACGGGACAGAGCACAGATACGCAGTATTTT
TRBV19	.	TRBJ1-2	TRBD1	CASSTPGQGTYGYTF	TGTGCCAGTAGTACGCCGGGACAGGGGACCTATGGCTACACCTTC
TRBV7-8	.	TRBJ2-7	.	CASSSPYEQYF	TGTGCCAGCAGCAGCCCCTACGAGCAGTACTTC
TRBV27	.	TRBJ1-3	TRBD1	CASSETRDSLISGNTIYF	TGTGCCAGCAGTGAGACCCGGGACAGCCTAATCTCTGGAAACACCATATATTTT
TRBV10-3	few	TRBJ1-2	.	CAISTGTYGYTF	TGTGCCATCTCGACAGGTACCTATGGCTACACCTTC
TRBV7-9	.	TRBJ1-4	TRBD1	CASSRYRGRTNEKLFF	TGTGCCAGCAGCCGCTACAGGGGCCGGACTAATGAAAAACTGTTTTTT
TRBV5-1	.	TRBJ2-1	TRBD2	CASSSSGGPNEQFF	TGCGCCAGCAGCTCCTCGGGGGGGCCGAATGAGCAGTTCTTC
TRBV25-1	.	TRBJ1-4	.	CASSELLGADNEKLFF	TGTGCCAGCAGTGAATTACTGGGGGCTGATAATGAAAAACTGTTTTTT
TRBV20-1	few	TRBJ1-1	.	CSAPVNTEAFF	TGCAGTGCTCCGGTGAACACTGAAGCTTTCTTT
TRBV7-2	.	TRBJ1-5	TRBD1	CASSLDRGRDQPQHF	TGTGCCAGCAGCCTGGACAGGGGGAGGGATCAGCCCCAGCATTTT
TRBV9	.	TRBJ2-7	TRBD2	CASSVDPSGGTYEQYF	TGTGCCAGCAGCGTAGACCCTAGCGGGGGTACCTACGAGCAGTACTTC
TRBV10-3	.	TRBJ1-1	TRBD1	CAISWEQGDGVEAFF	TGTGCCATCAGCTGGGAACAGGGGGACGGCGTTGAAGCTTTCTTT
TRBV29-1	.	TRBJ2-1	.	CSVRSSGEQFF	TGCAGCGTTCGCTCATCCGGTGAGCAGTTCTTC
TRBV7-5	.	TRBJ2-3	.	CARSLWTVPSTDTQYF	TGTGCCAGAAGCCTATGGACTGTTCCCAGCACAGATACGCAGTATTTT
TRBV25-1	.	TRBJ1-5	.	CATKDERHEYSNQPQHF	TGTGCCACCAAAGATGAAAGACACGAATATAGCAATCAGCCCCAGCATTTT
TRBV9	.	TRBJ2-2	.	CASSVGAANTGELFF	TGTGCCAGCAGTGTGGGAGCCGCGAACACCGGGGAGCTGTTTTTT
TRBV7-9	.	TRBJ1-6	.	CASSLETAVGQYSPLHF	TGTGCCAGCAGCTTAGAGACGGCAGTGGGGCAGTACTCACCCCTCCACTTT
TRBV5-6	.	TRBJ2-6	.	CASSLGAKLGGANVLAF	TGTGCCAGCAGCTTGGGTGCGAAACTGGGGGGGGCCAACGTCCTGGCTTTC
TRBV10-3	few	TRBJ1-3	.	CAIRPVGGAENTIYF	TGTGCCATTCGTCCAGTGGGGGGTGCGGAAAACACCATATATTTT
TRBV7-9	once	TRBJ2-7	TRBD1	CASSLAAGLRQGRFHEQYF	TGTGCCAGCAGCTTAGCGGCTGGGTTGAGACAGGGGAGGTTCCACGAGCAGTACTTC
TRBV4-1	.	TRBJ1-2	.	CASSPPLRDYGYTF	TGCGCCAGCAGCCCTCCCCTGAGGGACTATGGCTACACCTTC
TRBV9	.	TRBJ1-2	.	CASTGGGRYGYTF	TGTGCCAGCACCGGCGGGGGCCGCTATGGCTACACCTTC